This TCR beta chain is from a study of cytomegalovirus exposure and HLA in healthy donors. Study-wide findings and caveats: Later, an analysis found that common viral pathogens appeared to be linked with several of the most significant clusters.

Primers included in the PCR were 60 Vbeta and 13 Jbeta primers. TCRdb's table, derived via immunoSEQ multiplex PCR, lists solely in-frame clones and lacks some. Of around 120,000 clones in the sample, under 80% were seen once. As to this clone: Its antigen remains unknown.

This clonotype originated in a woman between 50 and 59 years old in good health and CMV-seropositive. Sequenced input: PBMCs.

The DNA for the CDR3 is TGTGCCAGCAGCCTACAGGGGTACTATAATTCACCCCTCCACTTT. This sequence encodes CASSLQGYYNSPLHF. The chain couples TRBV5-6 to TRBJ1-6; 7 positions agree with TRBD1. Germline V gives CDR1 SGHDT, CDR2 YYEEEE. V lost 4 bases, J lost 3 bases, and 4 bases stayed unmatched. The CDR3 sequence is 15 residues long.